A selection of T cell receptor beta chains follows, all from one sample in a study of CD8+ T cells in alopecia areata. Only in-frame clones appear in the TCRdb table, and some are missing; sequencing was by immunoSEQ multiplex PCR. This table has over 100,000 clones, 50% to 75% appearing once. The input for sequencing was CD8+ T cells sorted from blood, taken at week 24, from a patient treated with tofacitinib. The receptors derive from a human donor with alopecia areata. The CDR3 runs from the conserved cysteine through the conserved F or W. The D gene is left open where the match is weak. Clone sizes are given selectively: once, few, many, or a class where the clone is expanded.

v_gene,d_gene,j_gene,abundance,CDR3nt,CDR3aa
TRBV13,-,TRBJ2-3,-,TGTGCCAGCAGCTTAGGTTCCGGGTTTAGCACAGATACGCAGTATTTT,CASSLGSGFSTDTQYF
TRBV7-9,-,TRBJ2-2,once,TGTGCCAGCAGCCCAGCTCTAAGCAACACCGGGGAGCTGTTTTTT,CASSPALSNTGELFF
TRBV29-1,-,TRBJ2-5,-,TGCAGCTCCTCCACCCCCAACCAAGAGACCCAGTACTTC,CSSSTPNQETQYF
TRBV4-1,TRBD1,TRBJ1-4,-,TGCGCCAGCAGCCATCGGACAGGGGGCGCCTACAATGAAAAACTGTTTTTT,CASSHRTGGAYNEKLFF
TRBV13,-,TRBJ2-7,-,TGTGCCAGCAGCTTACAAGGGGACTCCTACGAGCAGTACTTC,CASSLQGDSYEQYF
TRBV19,-,TRBJ1-1,once,TGTGCCAGTAGTATCCTTCGAGAGATGAACACTGAAGCTTTCTTT,CASSILREMNTEAFF
TRBV6-6,TRBD1,TRBJ1-5,few,TGTGCCAGCAGGATCACAGGGGAAGGCAATCAGCCCCAGCATTTT,CASRITGEGNQPQHF
TRBV11-2,-,TRBJ1-6,-,TGTGCCAGCAGCTTAGATGCTCAGGGAACTCATTCACCCCTCCACTTT,CASSLDAQGTHSPLHF
TRBV30,-,TRBJ2-1,-,TGTGCCTGGAGTGCGACTAACAATGAGCAGTTCTTC,CAWSATNNEQFF
TRBV7-9,TRBD1,TRBJ1-1,-,TGTGCCAGCAGCTTTGCGGGACAGACTGAAGCTTTCTTT,CASSFAGQTEAFF
TRBV29-1,-,TRBJ2-2,-,TGCAGCATTTGGGACGGGGAGCTGTTTTTT,CSIWDGELFF
TRBV30,-,TRBJ2-2,-,TGTGCCTGGAGTGTAGGCCGAACCGGGGAGCTGTTTTTT,CAWSVGRTGELFF
TRBV7-4,-,TRBJ1-2,-,TGTGCCAGCAGCCGCGAGTCGACCCAGCCCCATGGCTACACCTTC,CASSRESTQPHGYTF
TRBV6-1,-,TRBJ1-3,-,TGTGCCAGCAGTGATATTTGGGGGCCTGATAGGGACACCATATATTTT,CASSDIWGPDRDTIYF
TRBV5-6,-,TRBJ2-7,-,TGTGCCAGCAGCTTGGATCCCCAGTGGGGTCTCGCCGGTTACGAGCAGTACTTC,CASSLDPQWGLAGYEQYF
TRBV4-3,-,TRBJ1-1,-,TGCGCCAGCAGATTCCCGGACAGCACTGAAGCTTTCTTT,CASRFPDSTEAFF
TRBV5-6,-,TRBJ2-1,-,TGTGCCAGCAGCTTGGAGGTTTGGGCCGCGAGCTCCTACAATGAGCAGTTCTTC,CASSLEVWAASSYNEQFF
TRBV2,-,TRBJ2-2,-,TGTGCCAGCGATCGGGACACCAACACCGGGGAGCTGTTTTTT,CASDRDTNTGELFF
TRBV29-1,TRBD1,TRBJ1-1,-,TGCAGCGCCCGACAGGGAGGGACTGAAGCTTTCTTT,CSARQGGTEAFF
TRBV5-6,TRBD2,TRBJ2-3,few,TGTGCCAGCAGCGGGGCGGCGCGGGGGGTCGTAGATACGCAGTATTTT,CASSGAARGVVDTQYF
TRBV29-1,-,TRBJ1-3,few,TGCAGCGTCCTCTCAGACGGTTCCTCTGGAAACACCATATATTTT,CSVLSDGSSGNTIYF
TRBV15,TRBD2,TRBJ2-7,-,TGTGCCACCAGCTCGGGACTAGCGGACTACGAGCAGTACTTC,CATSSGLADYEQYF
TRBV30,TRBD1,TRBJ2-1,-,TGTGCCTGGAGTACCAGACAGGGCAAGTCCTACAATGAGCAGTTCTTC,CAWSTRQGKSYNEQFF
TRBV27,-,TRBJ2-5,-,TGTGCCAGCAGTTTCCGGCAGGCAGAGGAGACCCAGTACTTC,CASSFRQAEETQYF
TRBV27,TRBD1,TRBJ1-1,-,TGTGCCAGCAGACAGACAGGGGTGAACACTGAAGCTTTCTTT,CASRQTGVNTEAFF
TRBV29-1,-,TRBJ1-1,-,TGCAGCGTTCACCAGGGGTTGATTACTGAAGCTTTCTTT,CSVHQGLITEAFF
TRBV27,-,TRBJ1-1,-,TGTGCCAGCAGTTTCCGTCCGAACACTGAAGCTTTCTTT,CASSFRPNTEAFF
TRBV7-8,TRBD1,TRBJ1-1,-,TGTGCCAGCAGCTTAGGCCCCAGGGGACAGGGGTACACTGAAGCCTTCTTT,CASSLGPRGQGYTEAFF
TRBV27,-,TRBJ1-5,-,TGTGCCAGCAGTTCAACCGGGGGGAATCAGCCCCAGCATTTT,CASSSTGGNQPQHF
TRBV5-6,-,TRBJ1-2,-,TGTGCCAGCAGCCAAGGGGGGTATGGCTACACCTTC,CASSQGGYGYTF
TRBV29-1,TRBD2,TRBJ2-7,-,TGCAGCGTTCGTGGGGGGGAAGACCCCTACGAGCAGTACTTC,CSVRGGEDPYEQYF
TRBV29-1,-,TRBJ2-2,-,TGCAGCGTCTTACCGCTGACGAACACCGGGGAGCTGTTTTTT,CSVLPLTNTGELFF
TRBV13,-,TRBJ1-6,-,TGTGCCAGCAGCTATACAGCGTCAAATTCACCCCTCCACTTT,CASSYTASNSPLHF
TRBV5-6,-,TRBJ1-1,-,TGTGCCAGCACCCAAACAGGGAGCACTGAAGCTTTCTTT,CASTQTGSTEAFF
TRBV19,-,TRBJ1-5,-,TGTGCCAGTAGTACCCGGGACACCAATCAGCCCCAGCATTTT,CASSTRDTNQPQHF
TRBV6-1,-,TRBJ2-7,-,TGTGCCAGCAGTGGCTGGGGGGCGGCCCAATCCTACGAGCAGTACTTC,CASSGWGAAQSYEQYF
TRBV2,-,TRBJ2-7,-,TGTGCCAGCAGTGAAGCTGGCGATATGTCTCGCGAGCAGTACTTC,CASSEAGDMSREQYF
TRBV2,-,TRBJ2-5,-,TGTGCCAGCAGTTCACGGACAGATGAGGAGACCCAGTACTTC,CASSSRTDEETQYF
TRBV27,TRBD1,TRBJ1-2,-,TGTGCCAGCAGTTCGGACAGGGGAGGGTTTTCAAGTCACTTC,CASSSDRGGFSSHF
TRBV7-9,-,TRBJ1-5,-,TGTGCCAGCACCGAGGGGTTTAGCAATCAGCCCCAGCATTTT,CASTEGFSNQPQHF
TRBV5-6,TRBD1,TRBJ2-1,once,TGTGCCAGCAGCCTAGCCCACAGGGGCTACAATGAGCAGTTCTTC,CASSLAHRGYNEQFF
TRBV15,-,TRBJ2-7,-,TGTGCCACCAGCAGAGATGGGGGTTCCTACGAGCAGTACTTC,CATSRDGGSYEQYF
TRBV27,TRBD1,TRBJ1-1,-,TGTGCCAGCAGTTGGACAGGGGGCAGGACTGAAGCTTTCTTT,CASSWTGGRTEAFF
TRBV4-1,-,TRBJ1-2,-,TGCGCCAGCAGCCAAGATTCAGGGGCTCTCGTCTATGGCTACACCTTC,CASSQDSGALVYGYTF
TRBV25-1,-,TRBJ2-3,few,TGTGCCAGCAGCGCCTGGGGGGACTCATCAGATACGCAGTATTTT,CASSAWGDSSDTQYF
TRBV27,-,TRBJ1-5,-,TGTGCCAGCAGTTTATCACAGGGAAGCAATCAGCCCCAGCATTTT,CASSLSQGSNQPQHF
TRBV2,-,TRBJ2-2,-,TGTGCCAGCACCGGGCGGTCCACCGGGGAGCTGTTTTTT,CASTGRSTGELFF
TRBV5-6,TRBD1,TRBJ1-2,once,TGTGCCAGCAGCCGCTACACAGGGGCGAGCAACTATGGCTACACCTTC,CASSRYTGASNYGYTF
TRBV4-1,-,TRBJ2-1,-,TGCGCCAGCAGCCAACTGTTAAGCTCCTACAATGAGCAGTTCTTC,CASSQLLSSYNEQFF
TRBV10-2,TRBD1,TRBJ1-3,few,TGCGCCAGCGAGGAACAGGGGGCGCAGAACACCATATATTTT,CASEEQGAQNTIYF
TRBV5-6,-,TRBJ2-5,few,TGTGCCAGCAGCTGGGACGCCGAAGAGACCCAGTACTTC,CASSWDAEETQYF
TRBV4-3,TRBD1,TRBJ2-2,-,TGCGCCAGCAGCCAAGATCAAGGGGGCGAATGGACCGGGGAGCTGTTTTTT,CASSQDQGGEWTGELFF
TRBV4-1,TRBD1,TRBJ1-2,-,TGCGCCAGCAGCCAAGTAGCCGGGACAGCTAACTATGGCTACACCTTC,CASSQVAGTANYGYTF
TRBV27,TRBD2,TRBJ2-3,once,TGTGCCAGCAGTTCCTTTAGCGGGGGGGCCGCAGATACGCAGTATTTT,CASSSFSGGAADTQYF
TRBV9,TRBD1,TRBJ1-2,-,TGTGCCAGCAGCTCCGACAGGGAAGCAGATGGCTACACCTTC,CASSSDREADGYTF
TRBV6-5,-,TRBJ1-1,few,TGTGCCAGCAGTCAGCCACCCGTCACTGAAGCTTTCTTT,CASSQPPVTEAFF
TRBV14,-,TRBJ2-7,-,TGTGCCAGCAGCCAAGCCCTATCCTACGAGCAGTACTTC,CASSQALSYEQYF
TRBV6-1,TRBD2,TRBJ2-1,-,TGTGCCAGCAGTGGACTAGCGGGGGGGCACAATGAGCAGTTCTTC,CASSGLAGGHNEQFF
TRBV7-9,-,TRBJ2-7,few,TGTGCCAGCAGCTCCCGGTTGGAGCTCCACTACGAGCAGTACTTC,CASSSRLELHYEQYF
TRBV7-9,-,TRBJ2-2,-,TGTGCCAGCAGCTTAGTCCCCGGGGAGCTGTTTTTT,CASSLVPGELFF